One sample yielded the 12 T cell receptor beta chains listed below, sequenced in a study of T cell clonality in common variable immunodeficiency. Sequenced by immunoSEQ multiplex PCR; TCRdb stores in-frame clones only, minus some. This sample carries some 38,000 clones, none of them present only once. The sequenced material came from peripheral blood mononuclear cells. The receptor set was obtained from a person aged 18 to 75 in good health.

This clone came up many times. The CDR3 goes on 3 residues after the read ends, and that part is filled in from the germline J gene. The chain is built from TRBV4-1 and TRBJ1-1, with D perhaps TRBD1 (6 bases). Between the trimmed V and J ends, which lost 0 bases and 3 bases, there was a span of 20 bases. Germline V gene data show CDR1 as MGHRA and CDR2 as YSYEKL. CDR3 length: 18 amino acids. CDR3 DNA (partial): TGCGCCAGCAGCCAAGATTGGGGGCGAAGGGTTAGGGACACTGAA. It is translated as CASSQDWGRRVRDTE. The whole CDR3 protein reads CASSQDWGRRVRDTEAFF.

This clone was counted many times. The read is 3 residues too short to cover the CDR3 end, so that end is filled in from the germline J gene. The V gene is TRBV19, the J gene TRBJ2-3, with D possibly being TRBD2 (5 bases). Trimming pared 6 bases from V and 5 bases from J, leaving 12 bases between. Germline V CDR1 and CDR2: LNHDA, SQIVND (reference sequence). The CDR3 totals 13 residues. This CDR3 is CASRRVGEDTQYF. CDR3 DNA, as far as it was read: TGTGCCAGTAGGCGGGTAGGCGAAGATACG.

This clone occurred many times. The CDR3 end lies 3 residues beyond the end of the read and is filled in from the germline J gene. The rearrangement joins TRBV29-1 to TRBJ2-3; D remains ambiguous. V was shortened by 0 bases and J by 2 bases, with 12 bases between the two germline ends. Germline V gene lookup returns CDR1 SQVTM and CDR2 ANQGSEA. The length of the CDR3 is 15 residues. The CDR3 sequence is CSVEDQVLFTDTQYF. The CDR3 DNA, read in part, is TGCAGCGTTGAAGATCAGGTACTCTTCACAGATACG.

This clone was observed a few times. Read coverage stops 3 residues before the CDR3 terminus; the germline J gene supplies the remainder. This chain connects TRBV23-1 to TRBJ1-1; D may be TRBD1 (5 bases). TRBV23-1 is recorded as an ORF, its role being uncertain. The CDR3 runs to 11 residues. CDR3 sequence: CASGASYEAFF. The sequenced CDR3 bases are TGCGCCAGCGGGGCCTCCTACGAG.

This clone was recorded many times. With the read ending 3 residues before the CDR3 end, the germline J gene is used to fill in that end. The chain has TRBV7-2 and TRBJ2-2; 12 bases align to TRBD1. This CDR3 has 15 amino acids. With V trimmed by 4 bases and J by 7 bases, 4 bases remained unmatched. Germline CDR1 reads SGHTA; CDR2 reads FQGNSA. Here the CDR3 reads CASSWDRGLNGELFF. The sequenced CDR3 bases are TGTGCCAGCAGCTGGGACAGGGGGCTTAACGGGGAG.

This clone was counted ten times or more. Read coverage stops 3 residues before the CDR3 terminus; the germline J gene supplies the remainder. V is TRBV6-1 and J is TRBJ2-7; the match to TRBD2 covers 13 bases. This CDR3 region has 15 residues. The trim removed 4 bases at V and 4 bases at J, leaving 4 bases unmatched. Germline values: CDR1 MNHNS, CDR2 SASEGT. Incomplete CDR3 DNA: TGTGCCAGCAGTGGAGGACTAGCGGGAGTGTACGAG. Residues: CASSGGLAGVYE. The full CDR3 protein is CASSGGLAGVYEQYF.

This clone was recorded many times. A much larger clonotype is one base distant, so this may be a read error. The read falls 3 residues short of the CDR3 end, and the missing part is taken from the germline J gene. V is TRBV5-1 and J is TRBJ2-2; weak D call: TRBD1 (6 bases). This CDR3 spans 19 amino acids. CDR1 and CDR2 from the germline V gene are SGHRS and YFSETQ. The CDR3 region is CASSVRAGNSRLGANVLFF. The sequenced CDR3 bases are TGCGCCAGCAGCGTAAGGGCAGGGAACTCTCGTTTGGGGGCCAACGTG.

This clone was seen many times. CDR3 sequence: CASSLGHNTDTQYF. The part of the CDR3 DNA that was read is TGTGCCAGCAGCCTAGGACACAACACAGATACG. This sequence joins TRBV7-2 and TRBJ2-3; possible D gene TRBD1, 5 bases. The read ends 3 residues shy of where the CDR3 ends; the end is completed using the germline J gene. The germline V gene has CDR1 SGHTA and CDR2 FQGNSA. CDR3 size: 14 residues. Trimming pared 5 bases from V and 2 bases from J, leaving 11 bases between. Supplemented by reference TRBV7-2 and TRBJ2-3, the full variable domain reads GAGVSQSPSNKVTEKGKDVELRCDPISGHTALYWYRQSLGQGLEFLIYFQGNSAPDKSGLPSDRFSAERTGGSVSTLTIQRTQQEDSAVYLCASSLGHNTDTQYFGPGTRLTVL.

There are many counts of this clone. The observed sequence ends 3 residues before the CDR3 terminus, with the missing tail filled in from the germline J gene. The chain couples TRBV2 to TRBJ1-1; TRBD1 agrees at 9 bases. V dropped 3 bases and J dropped 4; count of bases not matched to a gene: 6. This CDR3 spans 15 amino acids. The germline gives CDR1 SNHLY, CDR2 FYNNEI. The CDR3 loop is CASSDPADRGTEAFF. CDR3 bases read: TGTGCCAGCAGTGACCCTGCGGACAGGGGCACTGAA.

This clone was seen many times. The CDR3 goes on 3 residues after the read ends, and that part is filled in from the germline J gene. The J gene is TRBJ2-1, the V gene TRBV20-1; 9 bases map to TRBD1. The CDR3 consists of 16 residues. The J segment lost 6 bases and the V segment lost 2 bases, leaving 11 bases of the junction unmatched. Germline values: CDR1 DFQATT, CDR2 SNEGSKA (reference sequence). Partial CDR3 DNA: TGCAGTGCTAGACCTCCCCTCGGGACAGGGTTCAATGAG. Translated: CSARPPLGTGFNE. The entire CDR3 is CSARPPLGTGFNEQFF.

This clone was counted ten times or more. The CDR3 here is CASSESLRNEQFF. The sequenced part of the CDR3 DNA is TGCGCCAGCAGTGAGTCGTTGAGGAATGAG. The gene calls are TRBV10-1 and TRBJ2-1, with D unclear. The CDR3 goes on 3 residues after the read ends, and that part is filled in from the germline J gene. The germline CDR1 and CDR2 sequences are WNHNN and SYGVQD (reference sequence). The CDR3 has 13 amino acids. The V end was cut by 0 bases, the J end by 7 bases, with 7 bases between.

There are many counts of this clone. The CDR3 goes on 3 residues after the read ends, and that part is filled in from the germline J gene. V gene TRBV20-1 combines with J gene TRBJ2-5; the D is unclear. The length of the CDR3 is 11 residues. CDR1 DFQATT and CDR2 SNEGSKA come from the germline V gene (reference sequence). V lost 0 bases and J lost 4, with 3 bases in between. CDR3 residues: CSARDRETQYF. The sequenced CDR3 bases are TGCAGTGCTAGAGATCGAGAGACC.